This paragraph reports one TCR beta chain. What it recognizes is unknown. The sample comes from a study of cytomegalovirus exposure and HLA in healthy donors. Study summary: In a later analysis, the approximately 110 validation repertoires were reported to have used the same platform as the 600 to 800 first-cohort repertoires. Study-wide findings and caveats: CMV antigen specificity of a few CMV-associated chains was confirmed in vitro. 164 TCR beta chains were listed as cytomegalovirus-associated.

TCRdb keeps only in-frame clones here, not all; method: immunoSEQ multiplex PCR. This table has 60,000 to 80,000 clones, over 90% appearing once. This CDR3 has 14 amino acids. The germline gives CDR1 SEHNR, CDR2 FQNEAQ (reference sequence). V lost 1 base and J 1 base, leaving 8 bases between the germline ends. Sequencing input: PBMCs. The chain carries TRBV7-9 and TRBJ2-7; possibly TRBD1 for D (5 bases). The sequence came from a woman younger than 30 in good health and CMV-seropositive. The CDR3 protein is CASSLGKGSYEQYF. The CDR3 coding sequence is TGTGCCAGCAGCTTAGGCAAGGGGTCCTACGAGCAGTACTTC.